The rows below give T cell receptor beta chains drawn from one sample of a study of shared clonotypes between healthy human individuals. Method: immunoSEQ multiplex PCR; TCRdb's copy keeps in-frame clones and lacks some. This repertoire shows 550,000 to 750,000 clones, around 95% found once; its top ten account for 0.085% to 0.11%. Sequencing was performed on naive CD8+ T cells sorted from blood. The receptor source for this set is a woman aged 25 to 39 in good health. CDR3s include the opening cysteine and the closing phenylalanine or tryptophan. Fields, in order: V gene, D gene, J gene, clone size, CDR3 protein, CDR3 DNA. D genes are given only for firm matches. Clone size is given for some rows only: seen once, a few or many times, or a class if the clone is expanded.

TRBV2	.	TRBJ1-4	.	CASSEWSANEKLFF	TGTGCCAGCAGTGAGTGGTCAGCTAATGAAAAACTGTTTTTT
TRBV27	.	TRBJ2-1	.	CASSTGPSYNEQFF	TGTGCCAGCAGTACGGGACCGTCCTACAATGAGCAGTTCTTC
TRBV19	.	TRBJ1-2	.	CASTAVGGFVYGYTF	TGTGCCAGTACCGCGGTCGGGGGTTTTGTCTATGGCTACACCTTC
TRBV5-4	.	TRBJ1-2	.	CASFKIPGEGSYGYTF	TGTGCCAGCTTTAAGATCCCAGGGGAAGGGAGCTATGGCTACACCTTC
TRBV29-1	TRBD1	TRBJ2-2	.	CSGGTVNTGELFF	TGCAGCGGTGGGACAGTCAACACCGGGGAGCTGTTTTTT
TRBV7-9	.	TRBJ2-5	.	CASSLGRTQETQYF	TGTGCCAGCAGCTTAGGGAGGACGCAAGAGACCCAGTACTTC
TRBV5-4	.	TRBJ1-2	.	CASSLFETGGYTF	TGTGCCAGCAGCTTGTTTGAGACCGGGGGCTACACCTTC
TRBV6-1	.	TRBJ2-1	.	CASSEVRDYNEQFF	TGTGCCAGCAGTGAGGTTAGAGACTACAATGAGCAGTTCTTC
TRBV28	.	TRBJ2-7	.	CASSRPSRAPEQYF	TGTGCCAGCAGCCGACCCTCGCGGGCACCCGAGCAGTACTTC
TRBV27	.	TRBJ2-7	.	CASSQGNNEQYF	TGTGCCAGCAGTCAGGGAAACAACGAGCAGTACTTC
TRBV10-3	.	TRBJ1-1	.	CAIKALGVTEAFF	TGTGCCATCAAAGCTTTGGGAGTTACTGAAGCTTTCTTT
TRBV27	.	TRBJ1-3	.	CASTPDLSGNTIYF	TGTGCCAGCACCCCGGACCTTTCCGGAAACACCATATATTTT
TRBV4-1	.	TRBJ1-6	.	CASSQDPGFYNSPLHF	TGCGCCAGCAGCCAAGATCCCGGGTTCTATAATTCACCCCTCCACTTT
TRBV7-2	.	TRBJ1-2	.	CASSYLGAVYGYTF	TGTGCCAGCAGCTACCTTGGGGCGGTCTATGGCTACACCTTC
TRBV4-2	.	TRBJ1-2	.	CASSQESGYSSYGYTF	TGTGCCAGCAGCCAAGAGTCCGGATATTCCTCTTATGGCTACACCTTC
TRBV2	.	TRBJ2-7	.	CASRGPSYEQYF	TGTGCCAGCAGGGGACCTTCCTACGAGCAGTACTTC
TRBV19	.	TRBJ2-7	.	CASRHNSEYEQYF	TGTGCCAGTAGACACAATTCGGAGTACGAGCAGTACTTC
TRBV5-1	TRBD2	TRBJ2-7	.	CASSWIERDYEQYF	TGCGCCAGCAGCTGGATTGAGCGGGACTACGAGCAGTACTTC
TRBV15	.	TRBJ2-1	.	CATSYRETYNEQFF	TGTGCCACCAGCTACCGGGAGACCTACAATGAGCAGTTCTTC
TRBV5-8	.	TRBJ2-2	.	CASSLVGLYREDGELFF	TGTGCCAGCAGCTTGGTAGGACTGTACCGCGAGGACGGGGAGCTGTTTTTT
TRBV14	.	TRBJ1-6	.	CASSQVTQSPLHF	TGTGCCAGCAGCCAAGTCACTCAGTCACCCCTCCACTTT
TRBV5-5	TRBD2	TRBJ2-7	.	CASSLAGGPDEQYF	TGTGCCAGCAGCTTAGCGGGAGGGCCGGACGAGCAGTACTTC
TRBV9	.	TRBJ1-2	few	CASSVGRTDGYTF	TGTGCCAGCAGCGTAGGACGGACAGATGGCTACACCTTC
TRBV19	.	TRBJ2-1	.	CASSQAGNEQFF	TGTGCCAGTAGTCAGGCGGGGAATGAGCAGTTCTTC
TRBV28	.	TRBJ1-5	.	CASSFLSRAWDQPQHF	TGTGCCAGCAGTTTTCTCAGCAGGGCTTGGGATCAGCCCCAGCATTTT
TRBV9	.	TRBJ2-1	.	CASSVTSQTYNEQFF	TGTGCCAGCAGCGTAACTAGTCAAACCTACAATGAGCAGTTCTTC
TRBV6-5	TRBD2	TRBJ2-2	.	CASSSLAGVTGELFF	TGTGCCAGCAGTTCTCTAGCGGGAGTCACCGGGGAGCTGTTTTTT
TRBV29-1	.	TRBJ2-1	.	CSVDPGLGYNEQFF	TGCAGCGTTGATCCCGGGCTTGGGTACAATGAGCAGTTCTTC
TRBV28	.	TRBJ1-1	.	CASSWRGHLNTEAFF	TGTGCCAGCAGTTGGAGGGGACACTTGAACACTGAAGCTTTCTTT
TRBV28	.	TRBJ1-2	once	CASSFGGDGYTF	TGTGCCAGCAGCTTCGGAGGGGATGGCTACACCTTC
TRBV5-4	.	TRBJ2-1	.	CASSLSGGSYNEQFF	TGTGCCAGCAGCTTGTCAGGGGGGTCCTACAATGAGCAGTTCTTC
TRBV4-1	.	TRBJ2-7	.	CASSQDLHEQYF	TGCGCCAGCAGCCAAGATCTTCACGAGCAGTACTTC